The clone carrying this T cell receptor (beta chain) was detected only a few times. Its cognate antigen is unknown. The junction departs from the called germline gene at one end, perhaps through a read error. TCRdb reprocessed the 5' RACE reads with MiXCR, giving one entry per CDR3 protein. The profile shows some 130,000 distinct CDR3 sequences, around 13% of them singletons. The data are from a study of CD8 T cells in ankylosing spondylitis. Whole-study results and caveats: Reported data indicate significant enrichment of disease-linked clones within matched ankylosing spondylitis synovial fluid.

Sequenced material: blood, either unsorted or a sorted T cell fraction (not recorded which). The TCR originated in a female donor with ankylosing spondylitis or in good health (not recorded which).

The CDR3 bases are TGTGCTAGCAGCGACCCGAGCGCCAATGAGCAGTTCTTC. This gives the protein CASSDPSANEQFF. The rearrangement uses TRBV7-7 and TRBJ2-1; D call uncertain. The germline CDR1 and CDR2 sequences are SSHAT and FNYEAQ (reference sequence). The CDR3 spans 13 residues.